What follows are 22 T cell receptor beta chains derived from one specimen sequenced in a study of blood T cell repertoires in COVID-19. Libraries were prepared by immunoSEQ multiplex PCR; TCRdb keeps only in-frame clonotypes and omits some of them. There are about 80,000 clones in the sample; 70% to 85% occur only once, and 5.7% lies in the top ten. The specimen sequenced was peripheral blood. The receptors originated from a man aged 50-59 years with active or convalescent COVID-19.

The rearrangement links TRBV7-3 to TRBJ2-1; 9 bases are shared with TRBD1. Germline V CDR1 and CDR2: SGHTA, FQGTGA. V was clipped by 5 bases and J by 7 bases; unmatched bases: 6. The CDR3 is 14 amino acids. The CDR3 nucleotides read TGTGCCAGCAGCCGGGGACAGGGAAGGAATGAGCAGTTCTTC. Encoded protein: CASSRGQGRNEQFF.

About this clone itself: The same CDR3 also results from other DNA sequences found in this sample. The chain has TRBV7-3 and TRBJ2-6; TRBD1 aligns across 12 bases. Germline V gene sequence: CDR1 SGHTA, CDR2 FQGTGA. The CDR3 extends over 22 amino acids. V lost 5 bases, J lost 4 bases, and 21 bases stayed unmatched. Here the CDR3 reads CASSDWASGQGAGDYGANVLTF. The DNA for the CDR3 is TGTGCCAGCAGCGACTGGGCTTCGGGACAGGGGGCGGGGGATTACGGGGCCAACGTCCTGACTTTC.

The CDR3 bases are TGTGCCAGCAGCTTACGGGACAGTATGAACACTGAAGCTTTCTTT. Translation gives CASSLRDSMNTEAFF. This chain links TRBV7-2 with TRBJ1-1; 7 positions agree with TRBD1. The CDR3 totals 15 residues. The V and J ends lost 2 bases and 0 bases, in that order; junction bases with no gene match: 3. Germline CDR1 reads SGHTA; CDR2 reads FQGNSA. Looking up the rest from reference TRBV7-2 and TRBJ1-1 gives the full variable domain: GAGVSQSPSNKVTEKGKDVELRCDPISGHTALYWYRQSLGQGLEFLIYFQGNSAPDKSGLPSDRFSAERTGGSVSTLTIQRTQQEDSAVYLCASSLRDSMNTEAFFGQGTRLTVV.

CDR3 in amino acids: CASTEVRDTSNYGYTF. In nucleotides, the CDR3 is TGCGCCAGCACCGAGGTCAGGGACACGTCTAACTATGGCTACACCTTC. The V and J genes are TRBV10-2 and TRBJ1-2, with D perhaps matching TRBD1 (6 bases). CDR1 and CDR2 from the germline V gene are WSHSY and SAAADI. V dropped 7 bases and J dropped 0 bases, with 18 bases sitting between them. This CDR3 spans 16 amino acids.

Worth noting for this clone: One end of the junction varies from germline; a read error may be responsible. This chain joins TRBV7-2 and TRBJ2-1; TRBD2 agrees at 7 bases. This CDR3 has 13 residues. CDR1 SGHTA and CDR2 FQGNSA come from the germline V gene. CDR3 protein: CPLRGVTPDEQFF. In DNA form, the CDR3 reads TGCCCCCTCCGGGGGGTCACCCCGGACGAGCAGTTCTTC.

Only a few counts were recorded for this clone. The chain has TRBV3-1 (or the pseudogene TRBV3-2) and TRBJ2-1, with TRBD1 matching over 7 bases. J lost 5 bases, V lost 4 bases, and 8 bases had no gene match. The length of the CDR3 is 15 residues. CDR1 is LGHDT and CDR2 is YNNKEL in the germline V gene (reference sequence). CDR3: CASSPNWDSHNEQFF. Here the CDR3 DNA reads TGTGCCAGCAGCCCGAATTGGGACAGTCACAATGAGCAGTTCTTC.

V gene TRBV29-1 combines with J gene TRBJ1-2; 8 nucleotides agree with TRBD1. The trim removed 3 bases at V and 6 bases at J, leaving 6 bases unmatched. Germline CDR1 SQVTM, CDR2 ANQGSEA. The CDR3 is 13 residues long. In DNA form, the CDR3 reads TGCAGCGTTGACCCTGCAGGGGGCGATGGCTACACCTTC. Its protein is CSVDPAGGDGYTF.

This clone occurred once. CDR3 sequence reads: CASRRAGGPETQYF. The CDR3 DNA sequence: TGTGCCAGCAGACGAGCGGGGGGGCCAGAGACCCAGTACTTC. The chain uses TRBV7-8 and TRBJ2-5, with 10 bases identical to TRBD2. Germline V gene sequence: CDR1 SGHVS, CDR2 FQNEAQ. Trimming at V came to 6 bases and at J to 4 bases, leaving 5 bases not matched to a gene. This CDR3 is built from 14 residues.

This chain uses TRBV24-1 with TRBJ1-2; D unresolved. Per the germline V gene, CDR1 is KGHDR and CDR2 is SFDVKD. CDR3 size: 14 residues. Trimming pared 4 bases from V and 4 bases from J, leaving 12 bases between. The CDR3 nucleotides read TGTGCCACCAGTGACCATGACACCTCCTATGGCTACACCTTC. Encoded protein: CATSDHDTSYGYTF.

Only one count was recorded for this clone. This chain connects TRBV6-5 to TRBJ2-7, with TRBD1 as a possible D gene (5 bases). This CDR3 is 14 amino acids long. Trimming stripped 8 bases from V and 5 bases from J, with 19 bases between. CDR1 is MNHEY and CDR2 is SVGAGI in the germline V gene. The CDR3 region has the DNA TGTGCCAGCTTGGCCAGGGCCCGCGTCGACGAGCAGTACTTC. It encodes CASLARARVDEQYF.

This clone turned up a few times. The rearrangement uses TRBV5-1 and TRBJ1-1; D is possibly TRBD1 (5 bases). The germline gives CDR1 SGHRS, CDR2 YFSETQ. Trimming removed 1 base from V and 11 bases from J, with 15 bases in between. This CDR3 has 13 amino acids. The CDR3 bases are TGCGCCAGCAGCTTGAAAGTCAGGGTGGATGCTTTCTTT. Residues: CASSLKVRVDAFF.

This clone was seen only once. The gene calls are TRBV7-9 and TRBJ2-3, with D uncertain. This CDR3 comprises 12 residues. Trimming removed 8 bases at V and 5 bases at J, with 11 bases between. Germline V gene sequence: CDR1 SEHNR, CDR2 FQNEAQ (reference sequence). This chain's CDR3 is CASPLSEDTQYF. The CDR3 region has the DNA TGTGCCAGCCCTCTAAGTGAAGATACGCAGTATTTT.

The chain has TRBV27 and TRBJ1-1; D unresolved. The germline V gene has CDR1 MNHEY and CDR2 SMNVEV (reference sequence). This CDR3 region has 15 residues. The V and J ends lost 2 bases and 5 bases respectively, with 15 bases between them. Here the CDR3 reads CASSLRVKGGTEAFF. The CDR3 DNA reads as TGTGCCAGCAGTTTACGGGTTAAGGGAGGGACTGAAGCTTTCTTT.

The V gene is TRBV24-1, the J gene TRBJ1-5; D gene unclear. CDR1 KGHDR and CDR2 SFDVKD come from the germline V gene. The CDR3 consists of 15 residues. Trimming removed 3 bases from V and 3 bases from J, with 11 bases in between. CDR3 DNA: TGTGCCACCAGTGATACTACAACAATCAATCAGCCCCAGCATTTT. Translated, it gives CATSDTTTINQPQHF.

The V call is TRBV3-1 (or the pseudogene TRBV3-2), the J call TRBJ2-6; tentatively, D is TRBD1 (6 bases). Germline V CDR1 and CDR2: LGHDT, YNNKEL (reference sequence). The CDR3 runs to 16 residues. Trimming left V 4 bases short and J 0 bases short, with 10 bases between. The CDR3 loop reads CASSPRQVSGANVLTF. CDR3 DNA: TGTGCCAGCAGCCCTAGACAGGTCTCTGGGGCCAACGTCCTGACTTTC.

This clone has ten or more counts. This rearrangement joins TRBV9 to TRBJ2-5; D perhaps matches TRBD2 (6 bases). V lost 0 bases, J lost 5 bases, and 11 bases lay in between. CDR3 size: 14 residues. CDR1 and CDR2 (germline): SGDLS, YYNGEE. The CDR3 nucleotides read TGTGCCAGCAGCGTAGATGGCGGGGTGGAGACCCAGTACTTC. It is translated as CASSVDGGVETQYF.

V gene TRBV29-1 combines with J gene TRBJ2-5; weak D call: TRBD2 (5 bases). Germline CDR1 is SQVTM and CDR2 is ANQGSEA. There are 13 residues in the CDR3. Trimming pared 6 bases from V and 2 bases from J, leaving 13 bases between. For the CDR3, the DNA is TGCAGCGTGTCGGGGATAGGGCAAGAGACCCAGTACTTC. Translating gives CSVSGIGQETQYF.

The J gene is TRBJ2-1, the V gene TRBV25-1, with TRBD1 matching 9 bases. This CDR3 is 15 amino acids long. The ends lost 1 base at V and 9 bases at J; junction bases unmatched: 7. CDR1 MGHDK and CDR2 SYGVNS come from the germline V gene. CDR3 loop: CASSESGTGYAEQFF. CDR3 nucleotide sequence: TGTGCCAGCAGTGAATCCGGGACAGGGTACGCTGAGCAGTTCTTC.

The genes are TRBV18 and TRBJ2-4; D perhaps matches TRBD1 (5 bases). There are 15 residues in the CDR3. V was trimmed by 0 bases and J by 1 base, leaving 7 bases between them. Looked up from germline, CDR1 is KGHSH and CDR2 is LQKENI. This CDR3 is CASSPPSGAKNIQYF. The DNA of the CDR3 is TGTGCCAGCTCACCACCGTCAGGGGCCAAAAACATTCAGTACTTC.

The J gene is TRBJ1-2, the V gene TRBV7-2, with a weak D call TRBD1 (6 bases). The germline V and J ends were trimmed by 5 bases and 4 bases, with 17 bases remaining between them. CDR3 length: 15 residues. Germline V gene sequence: CDR1 SGHTA, CDR2 FQGNSA. CDR3 in amino acids: CASSNGQNPAYGYTF. The CDR3 DNA follows: TGTGCCAGCAGCAACGGACAGAACCCTGCCTATGGCTACACCTTC.

J is TRBJ2-7 and V is TRBV18; TRBD1 matches 7 bases. CDR3 length equals 14 residues. Germline V gene data show CDR1 as KGHSH and CDR2 as LQKENI. V dropped 1 base and J dropped 2; count of bases not matched to a gene: 2. The CDR3 loop is CASSPLGQPYEQYF. CDR3 in DNA: TGTGCCAGCTCACCACTGGGACAGCCCTACGAGCAGTACTTC.

The rearrangement joins TRBV11-2 to TRBJ2-5, with 7 bases identical to TRBD2. The V gene's germline CDR1 is SGHAT and CDR2 FQNNGV. V was pared by 0 bases and J by 5 bases, with 6 bases of the junction left unmatched. This CDR3 comprises 15 residues. This chain's CDR3 is CASSLDLGGWETQYF. The CDR3 DNA reads TGTGCCAGCAGCTTAGATCTGGGAGGGTGGGAGACCCAGTACTTC.